The clone carrying this TCR beta chain is termed large. Its antigen is not identified. The protocol was immunoSEQ multiplex PCR, while the TCRdb copy is restricted to in-frame clones and leaves out a portion. This sample carries some 1,300 clones, under 70% of them seen once, and the ten largest clones take 29%. The sample originates from a study of T cell repertoires in urothelial bladder cancer. Study background: A few lesions each were cT0, cTa, cT1, and cT2 or greater. General study results and limits: Up to about 15% of carcinoma infiltrating lymphocytes belonged to one T-cell clone. Median infiltrating lymphocyte percentage was around 2% in carcinoma specimens.

The germline V and J ends were trimmed by 6 bases and 2 bases, with 17 bases remaining between them. Germline CDR1 and CDR2: KGHSH and LQKENI. The length of the CDR3 is 16 residues. Sequencing was carried out using tumor-infiltrating cells from bladder cancer. The V and J genes are TRBV18 and TRBJ1-5; D might be TRBD1 (6 bases). The receptor comes from a human donor with urothelial carcinoma. CDR3 coding DNA: TGTGCCAGCTCCCTATTAGGGGGGCAGGGCAATCAGCCCCAGCATTTT. Translated: CASSLLGGQGNQPQHF.